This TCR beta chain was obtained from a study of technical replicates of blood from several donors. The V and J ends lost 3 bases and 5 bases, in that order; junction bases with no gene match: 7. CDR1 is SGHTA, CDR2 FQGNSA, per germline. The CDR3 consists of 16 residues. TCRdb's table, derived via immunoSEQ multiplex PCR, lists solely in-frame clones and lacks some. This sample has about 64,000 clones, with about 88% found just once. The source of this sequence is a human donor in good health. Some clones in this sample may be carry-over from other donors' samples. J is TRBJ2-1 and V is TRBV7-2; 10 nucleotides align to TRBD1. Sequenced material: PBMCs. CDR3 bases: TGTGCCAGCAGCTTGCGGACAGGGGGTGGTAACAATGAGCAGTTCTTC. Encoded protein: CASSLRTGGGNNEQFF.